This paragraph reports one TCR beta chain. The antigen remains undetermined. This sample is drawn from a study of blood T cells in healthy people across ages. Overall study context: Using template switching, researchers captured about one barcoded beta molecule for each two T cells.

Germline V gives CDR1 SGHTA, CDR2 FQGNSA. Trimming at V came to 7 bases and at J to 1 base, leaving 9 bases not matched to a gene. The CDR3 contains 15 residues. Each sample provided at least 5 micrograms of extracted total RNA. Findings of the study overall: Higher naive T cell percentage went strongly together with higher TCR beta diversity.

Next came a second PCR, run for about 7 to 12 cycles, which used a sample-barcoded 5' primer along with a J-beta primer mix. Template switching added a 12-random-nucleotide identifier to every cDNA molecule. MiXCR, applied by TCRdb to the 5' RACE reads, yields one record per CDR3 protein. The sample has fewer than 900,000 distinct CDR3 sequences, about 37% seen once. Material: blood. The chain couples TRBV7-2 to TRBJ1-1, with 7 bases lining up with TRBD1. This sequence was found in a man aged 18 to 30 in good health. The CDR3 region has the DNA TGTGCCAGCACCACCGTCAGGGGGGAGAACACTGAAGCTTTCTTT. It translates to CASTTVRGENTEAFF.